In its sample, the clone carrying this TCR beta chain was seen a few times. These data come from a study of T cells in Graves' hyperthyroidism and ophthalmopathy. Based on clinical symptoms, serum thyroxine and TRAb, thyroid ultrasound and orbital computed tomography, diagnoses were reached. The sample of blood was obtained at first hyperthyroidism diagnosis (before any ophthalmopathy symptoms). The germline CDR1 and CDR2 sequences are LGHDT and YNNKEL (reference sequence). Trimming removed 6 bases from V and 0 bases from J, with 15 bases in between. This CDR3 is 15 amino acids long. The source material, RNA transcripts, was used to amplify TCR beta CDR3 regions. Using the HTBI primer set, a first-round RT-PCR was run on the TCR CDR3. TCRdb redid the calling of the multiplex PCR reads with MiXCR, one entry per CDR3 protein. This sample yields 250,000 to 300,000 distinct CDR3 sequences, of which 13% are seen a single time; 7% to 8.5% belongs to the top ten.

Sequencing was done on a sample of blood. The receptor was isolated from a woman aged 25 to 45 with Graves' hyperthyroidism that later progressed to Graves' ophthalmopathy. The rearrangement joins TRBV3-1 to TRBJ2-7; maybe TRBD2 (5 bases). CDR3 DNA sequence: TGTGCCAGCAGTCACGAAGGCGGGTCCTCCTACGAGCAGTACTTC. It codes for CASSHEGGSSYEQYF.